A single sample gave rise to the 15 T cell receptor beta chains below, sequenced in a study of blood T cell repertoires in COVID-19. Profiled with immunoSEQ multiplex PCR; TCRdb holds only in-frame clones, not every one. The sample has about 49,000 clones, roughly 83% seen once. The sample taken for sequencing was peripheral blood. These receptors were obtained from a human donor in a cohort sampled during active COVID-19.

V usage is TRBV18 and J usage is TRBJ1-1; possible D gene TRBD1, 6 bases. Germline CDR1 KGHSH, CDR2 LQKENI. The V end was cut by 2 bases, the J end by 7 bases, with 14 bases between. CDR3 length equals 14 residues. The CDR3 region has the DNA TGTGCCAGCTCACCAGGGACAAATTTTTTTGAAGCTTTCTTT. It specifies CASSPGTNFFEAFF.

The rearrangement links TRBV2 to TRBJ1-5; possibly TRBD1 for D (6 bases). The CDR3 is 18 amino acids. The V end was cut by 5 bases, the J end by 1 base, with 21 bases between. CDR1 and CDR2 from the germline V gene are SNHLY and FYNNEI. The CDR3 loop reads CASSHDVGGRNSNQPQHF. CDR3 bases: TGTGCCAGCAGTCACGACGTGGGGGGGCGCAACAGCAATCAGCCCCAGCATTTT. The full variable domain, with the rest looked up from reference TRBV2 and TRBJ1-5, is EPEVTQTPSHQVTQMGQEVILRCVPISNHLYFYWYRQILGQKVEFLVSFYNNEISEKSEIFDDQFSVERPDGSNFTLKIRSTKLEDSAMYFCASSHDVGGRNSNQPQHFGDGTRLSIL.

This chain links TRBV30 with TRBJ1-2; 9 positions agree with TRBD1. CDR1 GTSNPN and CDR2 SVGIG come from the germline V gene (reference sequence). The CDR3 sequence is 11 residues long. CDR3 protein: CAGTGNYGYTF. The CDR3 DNA follows: TGTGCGGGGACAGGGAACTATGGCTACACCTTC.

The genes are TRBV3-1 (or the pseudogene TRBV3-2) and TRBJ2-5; TRBD1 aligns across 9 bases. The CDR3 runs 18 residues. From germline, CDR1 is LGHDT and CDR2 YNNKEL (reference sequence). V was clipped by 4 bases and J by 5 bases; unmatched bases: 17. The CDR3 DNA sequence: TGTGCCAGCAGCCGAGAAACAGGGGGCGGATATCCAAGGGAGACCCAGTACTTC. It codes for CASSRETGGGYPRETQYF.

The J gene is TRBJ2-5, the V gene TRBV2; possible D gene TRBD1, 6 bases. The CDR3 consists of 15 residues. Germline lookup yields CDR1 SNHLY and CDR2 FYNNEI. Trimming took off 2 bases at V and 5 bases at J, with 15 bases between the two ends. CDR3 sequence: CASSESVGAGETQYF. CDR3 nucleotides: TGTGCCAGCAGTGAAAGTGTGGGGGCAGGGGAGACCCAGTACTTC. The full variable domain, completed using reference TRBV2 and TRBJ2-5, is EPEVTQTPSHQVTQMGQEVILRCVPISNHLYFYWYRQILGQKVEFLVSFYNNEISEKSEIFDDQFSVERPDGSNFTLKIRSTKLEDSAMYFCASSESVGAGETQYFGPGTRLLVL.

This chain's CDR3 is CSVSLDNQKGFF. The CDR3 nucleotides are TGCAGCGTTTCATTGGACAACCAGAAGGGCTTCTTT. J is TRBJ1-1 and V is TRBV29-1, with D possibly TRBD1 on 5 matching bases. V lost 5 bases, J lost 14 bases, and 21 bases lay in between. The germline CDR1 and CDR2 sequences are SQVTM and ANQGSEA. The CDR3 loop spans 12 amino acids.

This rearrangement joins TRBV10-2 to TRBJ1-2; D not certain. The length of the CDR3 is 14 residues. Germline CDR1 WSHSY, CDR2 SAAADI. V shed 3 bases and J shed 4 bases, with 12 bases lying between them. The CDR3 DNA follows: TGCGCCAGCAGTGAACTGAGTTCTCCCTATGGCTACACCTTC. Its translation: CASSELSSPYGYTF.

This chain uses TRBV6-1 with TRBJ2-6; 11 positions agree with TRBD1. Trimming took 4 bases from V and 3 from J; bases not matched to a gene: 2. The V gene's germline CDR1 is MNHNS and CDR2 SASEGT. The CDR3 loop spans 16 amino acids. The DNA of the CDR3 is TGTGCCAGCAGTGGGACAGGGGGCAGTGGGGCCAACGTCCTGACTTTC. Translated, it gives CASSGTGGSGANVLTF.

The V call is TRBV7-2, the J call TRBJ1-6, with D tentatively TRBD1 (6 bases). V was trimmed by 4 bases and J by 9 bases, leaving 13 bases between them. The CDR3 loop spans 14 amino acids. Germline V lookup: CDR1 SGHTA, CDR2 FQGNSA. CDR3: CASSSPGQFSPLHF. DNA for the CDR3: TGTGCCAGCAGCTCCCCGGGACAATTTTCACCCCTCCACTTT.

The chain carries TRBV5-6 and TRBJ2-5; tentatively, D is TRBD1 (5 bases). The CDR3 is 14 amino acids. Germline CDR1 is SGHDT and CDR2 is YYEEEE. Trimming shortened V by 1 base and J by 0 bases, and 7 bases separated the two germline ends. This CDR3 reads CASSLFRDQETQYF. CDR3 DNA sequence: TGTGCCAGCAGCTTGTTCAGGGACCAAGAGACCCAGTACTTC. Full variable domain (missing parts from reference TRBV5-6 and TRBJ2-5): DAGVTQSPTHLIKTRGQQVTLRCSPKSGHDTVSWYQQALGQGPQFIFQYYEEEERQRGNFPDRFSGHQFPNYSSELNVNALLLGDSALYLCASSLFRDQETQYFGPGTRLLVL.

The chain is built from TRBV27 and TRBJ1-2; the D is unclear. Trimming cost V 10 bases and J 2 bases, with 14 bases left between them. Germline CDR1 reads MNHEY; CDR2 reads SMNVEV (reference sequence). The CDR3 length is 13 residues. CDR3 loop: CATRHDGNYGYTF. The CDR3 DNA reads as TGTGCCACCAGGCACGACGGGAACTATGGCTACACCTTC.

A word on this clone: Other DNA sequences in this sample translate to the same CDR3. The chain combines TRBV2 with TRBJ1-5; TRBD1 matches 9 bases. The germline CDR1 and CDR2 sequences are SNHLY and FYNNEI. With V trimmed by 6 bases and J by 0 bases, 3 bases remained unmatched. The CDR3 consists of 15 residues. CDR3 DNA: TGTGCCAGCAGCGGGACAGGGTTTAGCAATCAGCCCCAGCATTTT. It encodes CASSGTGFSNQPQHF.

This chain joins TRBV27 and TRBJ1-6; 10 positions match TRBD1. Germline-derived CDR1 and CDR2 are MNHEY and SMNVEV (reference sequence). CDR3 length equals 14 residues. With 4 bases clipped from V and 9 bases from J, the junction kept 3 bases outside the gene matches. CDR3 loop: CASSSGTGVSPLHF. CDR3 coding DNA: TGTGCCAGCAGTTCCGGGACAGGGGTTTCACCCCTCCACTTT.

V is TRBV2 and J is TRBJ2-1; 8 nucleotides agree with TRBD2. The CDR3 is 14 residues long. Germline lookup yields CDR1 SNHLY and CDR2 FYNNEI. V dropped 6 bases and J dropped 8; count of bases not matched to a gene: 9. The CDR3 region is CASRPGTSSDEQFF. In DNA form, the CDR3 reads TGTGCCAGCAGACCCGGGACTAGTAGCGATGAGCAGTTCTTC.

V is TRBV4-3 and J is TRBJ2-6; 8 positions agree with TRBD1. This CDR3 region has 16 residues. The V segment lost 3 bases and the J segment 2 bases; nucleotides outside the gene matches: 3. Per germline, CDR1 LGHNA and CDR2 YSLEER. For the CDR3, the DNA is TGCGCCAGCAGCCAGGGCAGGGGGCCTGGGGCCAACGTCCTGACTTTC. Protein sequence: CASSQGRGPGANVLTF.